The 10 T cell receptor beta chains below all came from one sample that was sequenced in a study of shared clonotypes between healthy human individuals. Cells designated naive CD8 were CD45RO-negative and were positively selected for CCR7, with terminally differentiated effector memory CD45RA+ cells excluded. Repertoires were generated with immunoSEQ multiplex PCR, while TCRdb's copy carries only in-frame clones and drops some. This sample has a few hundred thousand clones; about 95% occur once, and the top ten carry roughly 0.1%. The sequenced sample was naive CD8+ T cells sorted from blood. Every receptor here comes from a woman in her 30s in good health.

The rearrangement joins TRBV6-1 to TRBJ2-1; D may correspond to TRBD1 or TRBD2 (5 bases each). Looked up from germline, CDR1 is MNHNS and CDR2 is SASEGT. CDR3 size: 13 residues. V was clipped by 8 bases and J by 6 bases, with 14 bases between them. This chain's CDR3 is CASAPLGTNEQFF. The CDR3 DNA reads as TGTGCCAGCGCTCCCCTAGGGACCAATGAGCAGTTCTTC.

This clone has just one count. V and J are TRBV27 and TRBJ2-1; 7 bases align to TRBD1. J lost 6 bases, V lost 4 bases, and 3 bases had no gene match. In germline, CDR1 is MNHEY, CDR2 SMNVEV (reference sequence). The CDR3 has 13 residues. The CDR3 coding sequence is TGTGCCAGCAGTTGGACAGGTAGCAATGAGCAGTTCTTC. It encodes CASSWTGSNEQFF.

The V call is TRBV19, the J call TRBJ1-5; possibly TRBD1 for D (6 bases). Germline lookup yields CDR1 LNHDA and CDR2 SQIVND (reference sequence). The ends were cut back, 7 bases at V and 0 bases at J, with 13 bases in the middle. The CDR3 contains 15 residues. The CDR3 spells CASTPTGFSNQPQHF. CDR3 sequence (DNA): TGTGCCAGTACCCCAACAGGGTTTAGCAATCAGCCCCAGCATTTT.

This chain joins TRBV28 and TRBJ1-5; the D is unclear. The ends were cut back, 5 bases at V and 4 bases at J, with 15 bases in the middle. Germline CDR1 MDHEN, CDR2 SYDVKM. This CDR3 comprises 15 residues. The CDR3 coding sequence is TGTGCCAGCAGTACCCCGGTGTCACCTAATCAGCCCCAGCATTTT. Residues: CASSTPVSPNQPQHF.

This clone was recorded only once. V usage is TRBV5-1 and J usage is TRBJ2-7, with TRBD2 matching over 10 bases. This CDR3 has 16 residues. Germline lookup yields CDR1 SGHRS and CDR2 YFSETQ. The J segment lost 1 base and the V segment lost 0 bases, leaving 4 bases of the junction unmatched. CDR3 DNA sequence: TGCGCCAGCAGCTTGGAGTGGACTAGCGGTTCCTACGAGCAGTACTTC. The encoded protein is CASSLEWTSGSYEQYF.

The gene calls are TRBV29-1 and TRBJ2-7; 8 bases align to TRBD2. Germline V gene data show CDR1 as SQVTM and CDR2 as ANQGSEA. This CDR3 comprises 15 residues. J gave up 5 bases and V 4 bases, and 13 bases lay outside the gene matches. CDR3: CSVVGGRLSPHEQYF. The DNA for the CDR3 is TGCAGCGTTGTGGGCGGGAGGTTGTCTCCGCACGAGCAGTACTTC.

This chain joins TRBV2 and TRBJ2-5; unclear D gene. Germline CDR1 SNHLY, CDR2 FYNNEI. V was shortened by 5 bases and J by 5 bases, with 3 bases between the two germline ends. The CDR3 has 10 residues. This CDR3 is CASSWETQYF. Written as DNA, the CDR3 is TGTGCCAGCAGTTGGGAGACCCAGTACTTC.

The chain recombines TRBV5-5 with TRBJ1-4, with 10 positions matching TRBD1. The length of the CDR3 is 15 residues. V trimming: 4 bases; J trimming: 8 bases; junction bases outside the gene matches: 8. Germline-derived CDR1 and CDR2 are SGHKS and YYEKEE (reference sequence). The CDR3 here is CASSGTGTGEEKLFF. As DNA, the CDR3 is TGTGCCAGCAGCGGCACCGGGACAGGGGAAGAAAAACTGTTTTTT. Using reference TRBV5-5 and TRBJ1-4 for the parts outside the CDR3, the full variable domain is DAGVTQSPTHLIKTRGQQVTLRCSPISGHKSVSWYQQVLGQGPQFIFQYYEKEERGRGNFPDRFSARQFPNYSSELNVNALLLGDSALYLCASSGTGTGEEKLFFGSGTQLSVL.

V gene TRBV5-1 combines with J gene TRBJ2-5; the D is unclear. Germline CDR1 is SGHRS and CDR2 is YFSETQ. Trimming removed 0 bases from V and 5 bases from J, with 14 bases in between. There are 15 residues in the CDR3. CDR3 nucleotides: TGCGCCAGCAGCTTGGATGCCTCAGGCAGGGAGACCCAGTACTTC. Protein product: CASSLDASGRETQYF.

The CDR3 protein is CASSQAGTYSGEQYF. The CDR3 DNA is TGCGCCAGCAGCCAAGCCGGGACATACTCTGGCGAGCAGTACTTC. The chain has TRBV4-1 and TRBJ2-7; weak D call: TRBD1 (6 bases). Germline V lookup: CDR1 MGHRA, CDR2 YSYEKL. V gave up 1 base and J gave up 6 bases, with 16 bases separating them. The CDR3 has 15 residues.